Listed below are T cell receptor beta chains from one sample, sequenced in a study of OX40 agonist ivuxolimab in advanced cancers. The repertoire was sequenced with immunoSEQ multiplex PCR; TCRdb's copy has only in-frame clones and lacks some. The data contain around 46,000 clones, 80% to 90% of them singletons. Sample: CD4+ or CD8+ T cells sorted from blood, taken in a trial of the OX40 agonist ivuxolimab. The receptor set was obtained from an adult with an advanced solid tumor such as melanoma, head and neck, liver or kidney cancer. Each CDR3 is given with its conserved first and last residue. Fields, in order: J gene, D gene, clone size, V gene, CDR3 DNA, CDR3 protein. The D gene is left open where the match is weak. Clone sizes are given selectively: once, few, many, or a class where the clone is expanded.

TRBJ2-7	TRBD2	-	TRBV11-2	TGTGCCAGCAGCTTAACGAAACTAGCGGGAGAGTCAGGCGAGCAGTACTTC	CASSLTKLAGESGEQYF
TRBJ2-4	TRBD2	-	TRBV5-1	TGCGCCAGCAGTAGTAGCGGGAGTAGTAACATTCAGTACTTC	CASSSSGSSNIQYF
TRBJ2-3	TRBD2	-	TRBV10-2	TGCGCCAGCAGCGGACTAGCGGGCACAGATACGCAGTATTTT	CASSGLAGTDTQYF
TRBJ2-1	-	few	TRBV5-6	TGTGCCAGCAGCTTGCCAGGGCAAGGAGTTAATGAGCAGTTCTTC	CASSLPGQGVNEQFF
TRBJ2-3	TRBD2	-	TRBV11-3	TGTGCCAGCAGCTGGCCCGAGCGGGGGAGCACAGATACGCAGTATTTT	CASSWPERGSTDTQYF
TRBJ2-2	TRBD1	few	TRBV29-1	TGCAGCGTTGGTGGACAGGGGGTTGGTACCGGGGAGCTGTTTTTT	CSVGGQGVGTGELFF
TRBJ2-3	-	-	TRBV6-6	TGTGCCAGCAGTTACGCATGGGGAGGCACAGATACGCAGTATTTT	CASSYAWGGTDTQYF
TRBJ2-1	-	-	TRBV10-2	TGCGCCAGCAGTACCACAGGGGAGGTCAATGAGCAGTTCTTC	CASSTTGEVNEQFF
TRBJ2-7	-	-	TRBV25-1	TGTGCCAGCAGTGAATCCGGTCCCTACGAGCAGTACTTC	CASSESGPYEQYF
TRBJ2-3	-	-	TRBV6-6	TGTGCCAGCAGTTACACGGCCCCAGGAGGGGATACGCAGTATTTT	CASSYTAPGGDTQYF
TRBJ1-4	-	-	TRBV2	TGTGCCAGCAGTGGGTCCAGGGGCGGTAATGAAAAACTGTTTTTT	CASSGSRGGNEKLFF
TRBJ1-4	-	-	TRBV18	TGTGCCAGCTCACCTCCGACTCACGGGGCGTTTAATGAAAAACTGTTTTTT	CASSPPTHGAFNEKLFF
TRBJ2-7	-	-	TRBV5-5	TGTGCCAGCAGCGCCGATCGACAGTTCTACGAGCAGTACTTC	CASSADRQFYEQYF
TRBJ1-1	-	-	TRBV29-1	TGCAGCGTTGAGGTTCTGGGGGGCACTGAAGCTTTCTTT	CSVEVLGGTEAFF
TRBJ2-5	TRBD2	-	TRBV5-1	TGCGCCAGCAGCTTGGAGACTAGCGAACGGGAGACCCAGTACTTC	CASSLETSERETQYF
TRBJ2-7	TRBD2	-	TRBV28	TGTGCCAGCAGTTTCGCGGGGGGCGTCTACGAGCAGTACTTC	CASSFAGGVYEQYF